Shown below are 27 T cell receptor beta chains from a single sample sequenced in a study of shared clonotypes between healthy human individuals. Clones were sequenced by immunoSEQ multiplex PCR, and TCRdb holds only the in-frame ones, with some missing. The sample lists hundreds of thousands of clones; 74% were seen once. The source material was memory CD4+ T cells sorted from blood. Subset described: CD45RA-negative fraction. The source of these receptors is a woman between 25 and 40 years old in good health.

The chain uses TRBV18 and TRBJ2-1, with D possibly being TRBD2 (6 bases). The CDR3 is 16 residues long. With 3 bases removed from V and 6 bases from J, the gap between germline ends came to 18 bases. The germline V gene has CDR1 KGHSH and CDR2 LQKENI. This CDR3 is CASSPEGLNPPNEQFF. CDR3 bases: TGTGCCAGCTCACCCGAGGGACTGAACCCCCCCAATGAGCAGTTCTTC.

In this sample, this clone turned up once. The J gene is TRBJ1-1, the V gene TRBV10-3; no clear D. The CDR3 totals 12 residues. Trimming took 6 bases from V and 7 from J, leaving 12 bases between them. Germline CDR1 is ENHRY and CDR2 is SYGVKD. The CDR3 coding sequence is TGTGCCATCAGCCAGATAGAGAATGAAGCTTTCTTT. Translation gives CAISQIENEAFF.

The rearrangement uses TRBV4-1 and TRBJ2-4; the D gene is possibly TRBD2 (5 bases). The CDR3 spans 21 residues. Trimming left V 3 bases short and J 7 bases short, with 34 bases between. The germline gives CDR1 MGHRA, CDR2 YSYEKL. The CDR3 is CASSQREHTASSDSINNIQYF. The CDR3 DNA is TGCGCCAGCAGCCAGAGGGAGCACACCGCCTCGTCCGACTCGATAAATAACATTCAGTACTTC.

The V call is TRBV28, the J call TRBJ2-2; no definite D call. The CDR3 runs to 13 residues. Trimming removed 1 base from V and 6 bases from J, with 6 bases in between. Per the germline V gene, CDR1 is MDHEN and CDR2 is SYDVKM. The CDR3 DNA sequence: TGTGCCAGCAGTTTATATCGGCCCGGGGAGCTGTTTTTT. This translates into CASSLYRPGELFF. Full variable domain (outside the CDR3, taken from reference TRBV28 and TRBJ2-2): DVKVTQSSRYLVKRTGEKVFLECVQDMDHENMFWYRQDPGLGLRLIYFSYDVKMKEKGDIPEGYSVSREKKERFSLILESASTNQTSMYLCASSLYRPGELFFGEGSRLTVL.

This rearrangement joins TRBV10-3 to TRBJ2-1; D is unresolved. Germline values: CDR1 ENHRY, CDR2 SYGVKD. The CDR3 runs 14 residues. V lost 2 bases to trimming and J lost 10 bases, with 15 bases between them. The CDR3 DNA follows: TGTGCCATCAGTGAGAACGGCAGGCCGAGCGAGCAGTTCTTC. Protein sequence: CAISENGRPSEQFF.

In its sample, this clone was seen a few times. This chain connects TRBV5-1 to TRBJ2-4, with TRBD1 as a possible D gene (8 bases). The CDR3 contains 15 residues. Per germline, CDR1 SGHRS and CDR2 YFSETQ. V shed 1 base and J shed 5 bases, with 13 bases lying between them. The CDR3 is CASSLFTGGENIQYF. For the CDR3, the DNA is TGCGCCAGCAGCTTGTTTACAGGGGGGGAAAACATTCAGTACTTC.

This clone was detected a few times. The J gene is TRBJ2-1, the V gene TRBV28, with 10 bases fitting TRBD2. Trimming took 6 bases from V and 7 from J; bases not matched to a gene: 6. Per germline, CDR1 MDHEN and CDR2 SYDVKM. The CDR3 runs 14 residues. Written as DNA, the CDR3 is TGTGCCAGCAGGCGGGGACTAGCGCCGAATGAGCAGTTCTTC. It is translated as CASRRGLAPNEQFF.

The chain is built from TRBV6-5 and TRBJ1-1; the D gene is possibly TRBD1 (5 bases). The V end lost 6 bases, the J end lost 3 bases, and 11 bases lay between the germline ends. This CDR3 has 13 residues. Per the germline V gene, CDR1 is MNHEY and CDR2 is SVGAGI. This chain's CDR3 is CASRLDRYTEAFF. For the CDR3, the DNA is TGTGCCAGCAGACTAGACAGATACACTGAAGCTTTCTTT.

The genes are TRBV7-2 and TRBJ2-1; D is uncertain. The CDR3 is 15 amino acids. Trimming took off 0 bases at V and 6 bases at J, with 12 bases between the two ends. The germline CDR1 and CDR2 sequences are SGHTA and FQGNSA. The chain's CDR3 is CASSLAIVATNEQFF. CDR3 nucleotide sequence: TGTGCCAGCAGCTTAGCAATCGTCGCAACCAATGAGCAGTTCTTC.

The genes are TRBV19 and TRBJ1-5, with 8 nucleotides matching TRBD1. Germline CDR1 and CDR2: LNHDA and SQIVND (reference sequence). V shed 4 bases, J shed 1 base, and the junction held 6 bases outside the gene matches. This CDR3 region has 16 residues. CDR3 DNA sequence: TGTGCCAGTAGTAAACAGGGGGTTGGAAGCAATCAGCCCCAGCATTTT. Its translation: CASSKQGVGSNQPQHF.

CDR3 amino acids: CASSPRGTGPRSELFF. In DNA, the CDR3 is TGTGCCAGCAGCCCTCGCGGGACAGGTCCCCGGTCGGAGCTGTTTTTT. This chain links TRBV28 with TRBJ2-2; 8 nucleotides align to TRBD1. The CDR3 runs 16 residues. V gave up 6 bases and J gave up 10 bases; unmatched junction bases: 16. In germline, CDR1 is MDHEN, CDR2 SYDVKM.

The chain has TRBV7-8 and TRBJ2-2; 7 nucleotides line up with TRBD2. Per the germline V gene, CDR1 is SGHVS and CDR2 is FQNEAQ. Losses at the gene ends were 8 bases for V and 1 base for J; bases not matched to a gene: 7. The CDR3 is 15 residues long. The CDR3 here is CASRYGRLNTGELFF. As DNA, the CDR3 is TGTGCCAGCCGGTACGGGAGGCTGAACACCGGGGAGCTGTTTTTT.

This clone was recorded a few times. The chain couples TRBV2 to TRBJ2-7, with D possibly TRBD2 on 6 matching bases. In germline, CDR1 is SNHLY, CDR2 FYNNEI. Trimming took off 4 bases at V and 4 bases at J, with 11 bases between the two ends. This CDR3 spans 13 amino acids. CDR3 coding DNA: TGTGCCAGCAGTGTTGGGGAGGCATACGAGCAGTACTTC. It yields the protein CASSVGEAYEQYF.

V is TRBV5-8 and J is TRBJ2-3; D perhaps matches TRBD1 (5 bases). The CDR3 has 14 residues. CDR1 is SGHTS, CDR2 YDEGEE, per germline. V gave up 3 bases and J gave up 3 bases, with 11 bases separating them. The CDR3 DNA reads as TGTGCCAGCAGCTCTGGACATTGGACAGATACGCAGTATTTT. Translation: CASSSGHWTDTQYF.

This chain connects TRBV7-2 to TRBJ2-1; D is perhaps TRBD2 (6 bases). V was cut by 6 bases and J by 2 bases, with 14 bases left in between. Germline V gene lookup returns CDR1 SGHTA and CDR2 FQGNSA. The CDR3 covers 15 residues. For the CDR3, the DNA is TGTGCCAGCAGGCCCTGGGGGGAGACCTACAATGAGCAGTTCTTC. It yields the protein CASRPWGETYNEQFF.

The chain couples TRBV7-9 to TRBJ1-1; no clear D. The germline V gene has CDR1 SEHNR and CDR2 FQNEAQ (reference sequence). V was trimmed by 5 bases and J by 1 base, leaving 8 bases between them. This CDR3 comprises 13 residues. The CDR3 bases are TGTGCCAGCAGCCCCCCCAGGAACACTGAAGCTTTCTTT. This encodes CASSPPRNTEAFF.

The chain combines TRBV5-1 with TRBJ2-7; 7 nucleotides line up with TRBD1. This CDR3 has 14 residues. Germline values: CDR1 SGHRS, CDR2 YFSETQ. The V gene end was trimmed by 5 bases and the J gene end by 0 bases; junction bases not matched to a gene: 5. The CDR3 loop reads CASRRDSNSYEQYF. The CDR3 bases are TGCGCCAGCAGAAGGGACAGTAACTCCTACGAGCAGTACTTC.

The genes are TRBV6-5 and TRBJ2-1; 7 bases match TRBD2. Trimming removed 2 bases from V and 1 base from J; junction bases left unmatched: 2. Germline CDR1 is MNHEY and CDR2 is SVGAGI. The CDR3 sequence is 15 residues long. The CDR3 nucleotides are TGTGCCAGCAGTTACGAAGCGGGATCCTACAATGAGCAGTTCTTC. Translation gives CASSYEAGSYNEQFF.

The CDR3 sequence is CASSQTGPLTGELFF. CDR3 DNA: TGTGCCAGCAGCCAAACAGGGCCACTTACCGGGGAGCTGTTTTTT. The chain combines TRBV28 with TRBJ2-2; D is perhaps TRBD1 (6 bases). The V gene's germline CDR1 is MDHEN and CDR2 SYDVKM. The V end was cut by 6 bases, the J end by 5 bases, with 16 bases between. The CDR3 has 15 amino acids.

V usage is TRBV28 and J usage is TRBJ2-2; tentatively, D is TRBD1 or TRBD2 (6 bases each). This CDR3 has 12 residues. CDR1 MDHEN and CDR2 SYDVKM come from the germline V gene. CDR3 nucleotide sequence: TGTTACACAGGGAGGAGGACCGGGGAGCTGTTTTTT. Protein sequence: CYTGRRTGELFF.

The gene calls are TRBV19 and TRBJ1-4; tentative D call: TRBD1 (6 bases). The CDR3 runs 19 residues. V was shortened by 3 bases and J by 3 bases, with 23 bases between the two germline ends. Germline loops: CDR1 LNHDA, CDR2 SQIVND (reference sequence). CDR3: CASSIGMWSRGAPNEKLFF. The CDR3 coding sequence is TGTGCCAGTAGTATTGGCATGTGGAGTCGGGGGGCCCCTAATGAAAAACTGTTTTTT.

The genes are TRBV7-6 and TRBJ2-7; 8 nucleotides match TRBD2. CDR1 and CDR2 from the germline V gene are SGHVS and FNYEAQ. Trimming cost V 5 bases and J 0 bases; bases outside gene matches: 18. CDR3 length equals 19 residues. The CDR3 bases are TGTGCCAGCAGCCGCTCCCCCCCCGAGGGCGGGAGGAGCTCCTACGAGCAGTACTTC. This codes for CASSRSPPEGGRSSYEQYF.

V gene TRBV27 combines with J gene TRBJ1-2; tentatively, D is TRBD1 (6 bases). This CDR3 has 14 residues. The ends were cut back, 2 bases at V and 7 bases at J, with 14 bases in the middle. In germline, CDR1 is MNHEY, CDR2 SMNVEV (reference sequence). CDR3: CASSLRTGTSGYTF. Written as DNA, the CDR3 is TGTGCCAGCAGTTTAAGAACAGGGACTTCTGGCTACACCTTC.

V is TRBV6-1 and J is TRBJ2-1, with 8 positions matching TRBD2. Losses at the gene ends were 4 bases for V and 6 bases for J; bases not matched to a gene: 8. This CDR3 has 15 residues. Germline CDR1 reads MNHNS; CDR2 reads SASEGT. CDR3 sequence reads: CASSVASGSSNEQFF. CDR3 bases: TGTGCCAGCAGTGTAGCCAGCGGGAGCAGCAATGAGCAGTTCTTC.

The chain combines TRBV28 with TRBJ1-1, with D uncertain. The CDR3 loop spans 12 amino acids. V lost 7 bases and J lost 1, with 7 bases in between. The germline gives CDR1 MDHEN, CDR2 SYDVKM. In DNA, the CDR3 is TGTGCCAGCATCGACCCGAACACTGAAGCTTTCTTT. Translated, it gives CASIDPNTEAFF.

The chain uses TRBV28 and TRBJ2-5, with D uncertain. Per germline, CDR1 MDHEN and CDR2 SYDVKM. Trimming took off 1 base at V and 9 bases at J, with 12 bases between the two ends. The CDR3 sequence is 13 residues long. The CDR3 protein is CASSLSTSEAQYF. The CDR3 nucleotides are TGTGCCAGCAGTTTATCAACCAGTGAGGCCCAGTACTTC.

V and J are TRBV7-9 and TRBJ1-1; D call uncertain. The CDR3 covers 15 residues. Trimming took 5 bases from V and 3 from J, leaving 16 bases between them. CDR1 and CDR2 (germline): SEHNR, FQNEAQ (reference sequence). The CDR3 coding sequence is TGTGCCAGCAGCCTGGAGGGCAGGCGGTACACTGAAGCTTTCTTT. This sequence encodes CASSLEGRRYTEAFF.